This T cell receptor beta chain originates from a study of T cell responses to AZD1222 COVID-19 vaccine. Sequenced by immunoSEQ multiplex PCR; TCRdb stores in-frame clones only, minus some. This table has more than 100,000 clones, 92% appearing once. As regards this clone: Its target is unknown.

Notes on the study in general: Reportedly, nearly half the spike-specific TCRs target unmutated variant regions. The donor cohort was predominantly white British with a female majority, and clonal diversity may have been underestimated. Only six individuals given AZD1222 were seropositive at baseline. Dominant at 160-218 and 743-854, vaccine-associated CD4 TCRs also spanned spike.

The clonotype comes from an adult who received the AZD1222 COVID-19 vaccine. The source material was peripheral blood, sampled 28 days after the second AZD1222 dose.

The CDR3: CASSLHAMLSGYGYTF. Written as DNA, the CDR3 is TGTGCCAGCAGCCTCCACGCCATGTTGTCGGGCTATGGCTACACCTTC. The genes are TRBV3-1 (or the pseudogene TRBV3-2) and TRBJ1-2, with D unclear. Trimming shortened V by 4 bases and J by 4 bases, and 19 bases separated the two germline ends. This CDR3 has 16 amino acids. The germline CDR1 and CDR2 sequences are LGHDT and YNNKEL (reference sequence).